This paragraph reports one TCR beta chain. Its antigen is unidentified. Amplification used 60 Vbeta primers and 13 Jbeta primers. Sequenced by immunoSEQ multiplex PCR; TCRdb stores in-frame clones only, minus some. The sample contains 55,000 to 80,000 clones, roughly 73% of which appear only once. The germline V and J ends were trimmed by 1 base and 1 base, with 11 bases remaining between them. This CDR3 is built from 15 residues. The germline CDR1 and CDR2 sequences are SGHKS and YYEKEE (reference sequence). This sample was taken from a study of cytomegalovirus exposure and HLA in healthy donors. Findings of the study overall: Prediction of most subjects' HLA-A and HLA-B alleles by TCR beta sequences was reportedly accurate. Reportedly, cytomegalovirus status was diagnosed with high sensitivity and specificity.

The specimen was PBMCs. The gene calls are TRBV5-5 and TRBJ1-1; D not resolved. The receptor was isolated from a man aged 35-49 years in good health and CMV-seronegative. The CDR3 reads CASSLYPGENTEAFF. CDR3 nucleotide sequence: TGTGCCAGCAGCTTGTATCCCGGGGAGAACACTGAAGCTTTCTTT.